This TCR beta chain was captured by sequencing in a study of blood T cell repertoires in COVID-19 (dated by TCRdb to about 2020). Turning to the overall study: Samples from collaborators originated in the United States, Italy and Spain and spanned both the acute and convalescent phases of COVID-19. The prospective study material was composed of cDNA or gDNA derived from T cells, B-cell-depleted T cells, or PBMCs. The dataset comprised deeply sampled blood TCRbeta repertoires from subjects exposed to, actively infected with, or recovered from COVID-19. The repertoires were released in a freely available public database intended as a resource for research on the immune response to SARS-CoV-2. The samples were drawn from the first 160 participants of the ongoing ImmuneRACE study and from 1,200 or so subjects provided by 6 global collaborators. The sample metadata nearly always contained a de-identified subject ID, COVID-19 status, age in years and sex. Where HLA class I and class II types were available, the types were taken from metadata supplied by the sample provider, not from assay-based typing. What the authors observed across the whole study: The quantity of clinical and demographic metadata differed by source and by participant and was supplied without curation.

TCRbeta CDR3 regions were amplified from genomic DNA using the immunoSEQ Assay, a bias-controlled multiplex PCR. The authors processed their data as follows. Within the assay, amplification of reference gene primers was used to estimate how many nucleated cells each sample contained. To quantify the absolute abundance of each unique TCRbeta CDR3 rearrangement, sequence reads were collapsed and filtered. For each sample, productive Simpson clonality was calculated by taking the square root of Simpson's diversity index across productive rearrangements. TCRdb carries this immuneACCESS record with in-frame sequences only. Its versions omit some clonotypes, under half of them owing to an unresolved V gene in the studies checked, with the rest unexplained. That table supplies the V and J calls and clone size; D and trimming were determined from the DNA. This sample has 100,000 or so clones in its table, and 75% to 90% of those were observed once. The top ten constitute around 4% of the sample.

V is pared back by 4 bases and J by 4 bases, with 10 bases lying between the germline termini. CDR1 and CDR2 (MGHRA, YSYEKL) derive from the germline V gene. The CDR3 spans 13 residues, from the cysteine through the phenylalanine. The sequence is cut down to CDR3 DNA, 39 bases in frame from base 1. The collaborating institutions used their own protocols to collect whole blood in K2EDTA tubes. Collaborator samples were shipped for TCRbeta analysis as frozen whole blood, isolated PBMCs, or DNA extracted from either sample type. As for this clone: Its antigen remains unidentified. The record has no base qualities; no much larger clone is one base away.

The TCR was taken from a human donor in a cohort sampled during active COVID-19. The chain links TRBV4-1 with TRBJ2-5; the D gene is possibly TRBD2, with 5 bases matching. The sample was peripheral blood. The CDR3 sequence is CASSLLRGETQYF. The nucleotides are TGCGCCAGCAGCCTACTCCGGGGAGAGACCCAGTACTTC.